This T cell receptor beta chain originates from a study of shared clonotypes between healthy human individuals. Study-level background: Researchers drew samples from a couple of women and a few men aged 18 to 49.

Repertoires were generated with immunoSEQ multiplex PCR, while TCRdb's copy carries only in-frame clones and drops some. The sample has 2 million to 2.5 million clones; almost 96% are singletons. CDR1 and CDR2 (germline): SNHLY, FYNNEI. The CDR3 runs 15 residues. V was clipped by 7 bases and J by 5 bases, with 17 bases between them. Details on this clone: Its antigen is not known.

Healthy HIV-negative adults with no recent acute infections or vaccinations were recruited as donors. Study-wide points: The study found 4.5% to 6% of naive CD4 clonotypes shared across a handful of donors.

The genes are TRBV2 and TRBJ1-4, with D unclear. Sequenced sample: naive CD4+ T cells sorted from blood. The sample's subset: CD45RA+ positively selected. This TCR came from a man aged 18 to 29 in good health. The CDR3, as DNA: TGTGCCAGCACGGCGGGTTGGGTCTCAAATGAAAAACTGTTTTTT. Amino acids: CASTAGWVSNEKLFF.